This TCR beta chain was obtained from a study of tissue T cells after allogeneic stem cell transplantation. Indicated time point: mouse harvest day 14 after allogeneic transplant. Tail vein injection delivered 10^7 T-cell-depleted bone marrow cells and 10^6 splenic CD5+ T cells. This clone was seen more than once but under ten times. Gene names follow the mouse nomenclature. Repertoires were generated with immunoSEQ multiplex PCR, while TCRdb's copy carries only in-frame clones and drops some. The sample yields under 9,000 clones, roughly a third seen once. This TCR was sampled from a female BALB/c mouse given C57BL/6 T cells with graft-versus-host disease after an allogeneic hematopoietic cell transplant. Sequences were obtained from skin.

CDR3 residues: CASSLQASDTQYF. The covered CDR3 bases are TGTGCCAGCAGTCTACAGGCCTCAGACACCCAGTAC. The chain recombines TRBV26 with TRBJ2-5; D perhaps matches TRBD1 (5 bases). The missing CDR3 end, 1 residue past where the read stops, is filled in from the germline J gene. This CDR3 has 13 amino acids. Germline V lookup: CDR1 KGHPV, CDR2 FQNQEV (reference sequence). V lost 3 bases and J lost 5, with 9 bases in between. Full variable domain (rest looked up from reference TRBV26 and TRBJ2-5): NSKVIQTPRYLVKGQGQKAKMRCIPEKGHPVVFWYQQNKNNEFKFLINFQNQEVLQQIDMTEKRFSAECPSNSPCSLEIQSSEAGDSALYLCASSLQASDTQYFGPGTRLLVL.